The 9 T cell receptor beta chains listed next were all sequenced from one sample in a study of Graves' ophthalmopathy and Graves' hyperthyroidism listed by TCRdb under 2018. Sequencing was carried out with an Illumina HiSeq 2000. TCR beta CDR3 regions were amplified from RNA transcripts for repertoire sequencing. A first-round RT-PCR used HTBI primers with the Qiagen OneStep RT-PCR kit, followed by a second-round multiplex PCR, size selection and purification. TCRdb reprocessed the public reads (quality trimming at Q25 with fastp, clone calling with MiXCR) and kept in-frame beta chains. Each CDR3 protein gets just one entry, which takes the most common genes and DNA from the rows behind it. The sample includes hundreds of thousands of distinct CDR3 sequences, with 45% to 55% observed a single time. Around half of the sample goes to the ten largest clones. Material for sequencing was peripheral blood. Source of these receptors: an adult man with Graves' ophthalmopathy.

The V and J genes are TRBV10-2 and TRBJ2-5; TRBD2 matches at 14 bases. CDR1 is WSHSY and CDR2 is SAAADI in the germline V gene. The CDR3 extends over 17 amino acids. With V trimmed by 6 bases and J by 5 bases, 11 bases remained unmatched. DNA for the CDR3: TGCGCCAGCAGCCGGACTAGCGGGGGGTCTGGAAGGGAGACCCAGTACTTC. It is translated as CASSRTSGGSGRETQYF.

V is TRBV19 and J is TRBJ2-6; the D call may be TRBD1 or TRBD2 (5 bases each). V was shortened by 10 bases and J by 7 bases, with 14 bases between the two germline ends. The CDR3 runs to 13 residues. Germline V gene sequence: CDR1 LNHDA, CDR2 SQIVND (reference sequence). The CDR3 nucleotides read TGTGCCACCTTAAAAGGGACCGCCAACGTCCTGACTTTC. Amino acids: CATLKGTANVLTF.

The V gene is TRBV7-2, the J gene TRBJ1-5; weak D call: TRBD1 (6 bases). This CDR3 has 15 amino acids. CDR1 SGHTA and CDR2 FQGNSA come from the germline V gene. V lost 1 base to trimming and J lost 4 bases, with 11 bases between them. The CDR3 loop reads CASSLEVGGNQPQHF. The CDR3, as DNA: TGTGCCAGCAGCTTAGAGGTAGGGGGGAATCAGCCCCAGCATTTT.

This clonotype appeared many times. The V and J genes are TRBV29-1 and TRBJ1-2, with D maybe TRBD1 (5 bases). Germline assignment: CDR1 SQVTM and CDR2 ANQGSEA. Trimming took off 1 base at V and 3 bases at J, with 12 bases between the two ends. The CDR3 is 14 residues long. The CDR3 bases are TGCAGCGTTGAAGCCTCGGGGCGGTACTATGGCTACACCTTC. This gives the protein CSVEASGRYYGYTF.

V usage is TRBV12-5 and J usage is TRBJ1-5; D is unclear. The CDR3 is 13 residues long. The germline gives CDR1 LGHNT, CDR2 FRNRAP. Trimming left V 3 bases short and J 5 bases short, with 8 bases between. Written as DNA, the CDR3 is TGTGCTAGTGGTTTATGGGTTCATCAGCCCCAGCATTTT. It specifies CASGLWVHQPQHF.

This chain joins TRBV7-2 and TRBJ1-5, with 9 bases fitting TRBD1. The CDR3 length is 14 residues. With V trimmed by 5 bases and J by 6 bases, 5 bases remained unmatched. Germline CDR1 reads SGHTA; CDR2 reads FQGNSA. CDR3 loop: CASSANRGPQPQHF. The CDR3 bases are TGTGCCAGCAGCGCAAACAGGGGGCCTCAGCCCCAGCATTTT.

Written as DNA, the CDR3 is TGTGCCAGCAGCTTAGTCCCCCGAGGGGGGAGGGAGACCCAGTACTTC. This codes for CASSLVPRGGRETQYF. J is TRBJ2-5 and V is TRBV7-2, with D perhaps given as TRBD1 or TRBD2 (6 bases each). Deletions cut 1 base from V and 5 bases from J, with 17 bases between. CDR1 and CDR2 from the germline V gene are SGHTA and FQGNSA. The CDR3 runs 16 residues.

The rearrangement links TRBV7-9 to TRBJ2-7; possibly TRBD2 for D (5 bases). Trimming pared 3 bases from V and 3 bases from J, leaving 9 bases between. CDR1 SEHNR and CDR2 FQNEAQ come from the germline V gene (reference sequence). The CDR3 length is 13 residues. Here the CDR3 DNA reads TGTGCCAGCAGCTTGCGGGCGAGCTACGAGCAGTACTTC. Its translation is CASSLRASYEQYF.

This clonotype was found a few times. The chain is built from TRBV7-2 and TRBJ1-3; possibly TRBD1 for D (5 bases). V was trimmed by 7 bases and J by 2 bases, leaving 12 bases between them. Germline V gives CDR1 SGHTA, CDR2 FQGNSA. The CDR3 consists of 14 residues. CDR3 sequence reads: CASTREGPGNTIYF. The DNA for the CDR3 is TGTGCCAGCACGCGGGAGGGACCTGGAAACACCATATATTTT.